These 29 T cell receptor beta chains share one sample of origin, sequenced in a study of OX40 agonist ivuxolimab in advanced cancers. Sequencing was performed with immunoSEQ multiplex PCR; in TCRdb, only in-frame clones are kept and a portion is missing. The sample has fewer than 90,000 clones, about 85% seen once. Material: CD4+ or CD8+ T cells sorted from blood, obtained in a trial of the OX40 agonist ivuxolimab. The receptors come from an adult with an advanced solid tumor such as melanoma, head and neck, liver or kidney cancer.

The gene calls are TRBV25-1 and TRBJ2-5; possibly TRBD1 for D (6 bases). The CDR3 has 17 residues. In germline, CDR1 is MGHDK, CDR2 SYGVNS. The V end was cut by 4 bases, the J end by 1 base, with 19 bases between. The CDR3 region is CASSGGLSRSAQETQYF. The CDR3 bases are TGTGCCAGCAGTGGGGGGCTCAGCAGGTCGGCCCAAGAGACCCAGTACTTC.

Only a few counts were recorded for this clone. DNA for the CDR3: TGCGCCAGCAGCCCGGGTAGAGAGTTAGAGACCCAGTACTTC. This codes for CASSPGRELETQYF. The chain has TRBV5-1 and TRBJ2-5; D uncertain. V gave up 4 bases and J gave up 4 bases, with 14 bases separating them. The CDR3 extends over 14 amino acids. Germline V gene data show CDR1 as SGHRS and CDR2 as YFSETQ.

V usage is TRBV2 and J usage is TRBJ1-3; D may be TRBD1 (6 bases). This CDR3 has 16 amino acids. The V end lost 6 bases, the J end lost 3 bases, and 18 bases lay between the germline ends. CDR1 is SNHLY and CDR2 is FYNNEI in the germline V gene. In nucleotides, the CDR3 is TGTGCCAGCAGGAGGGGGGGGGCGGATATTGGAAACACCATATATTTT. Encoded protein: CASRRGGADIGNTIYF. The full variable domain, with the rest looked up from reference TRBV2 and TRBJ1-3, is EPEVTQTPSHQVTQMGQEVILRCVPISNHLYFYWYRQILGQKVEFLVSFYNNEISEKSEIFDDQFSVERPDGSNFTLKIRSTKLEDSAMYFCASRRGGADIGNTIYFGEGSWLTVV.

The chain joins TRBV18 to TRBJ1-1; D is uncertain. The V and J ends lost 3 bases and 2 bases respectively, with 4 bases between them. CDR3 length equals 12 residues. Germline values: CDR1 KGHSH, CDR2 LQKENI. The CDR3 reads CASSPLNTEAFF. For the CDR3, the DNA is TGTGCCAGCTCACCCCTTAACACTGAAGCTTTCTTT.

The gene calls are TRBV27 and TRBJ1-6; weak D call: TRBD1 (5 bases). Germline V gene lookup returns CDR1 MNHEY and CDR2 SMNVEV (reference sequence). CDR3 length: 15 residues. V lost 10 bases and J 3 bases, leaving 16 bases between the germline ends. For the CDR3, the DNA is TGTGCCAACCGCACGGGGACGAACTATAATTCACCCCTCCACTTT. Residues: CANRTGTNYNSPLHF.

The genes are TRBV7-8 and TRBJ1-4, with D tentatively TRBD1 (5 bases). The CDR3 length is 15 residues. V was cut by 7 bases and J by 8 bases, with 20 bases left in between. Germline V lookup: CDR1 SGHVS, CDR2 FQNEAQ. CDR3 protein: CASTSPGAGKEKLFF. DNA of the CDR3: TGTGCCAGCACCTCACCCGGGGCCGGGAAAGAAAAACTGTTTTTT.

This chain links TRBV19 with TRBJ1-1; 7 nucleotides align to TRBD1. Germline V gene sequence: CDR1 LNHDA, CDR2 SQIVND (reference sequence). Trimming removed 11 bases from V and 6 bases from J; junction bases left unmatched: 9. There are 12 residues in the CDR3. CDR3 bases: TGTGCCGCGTACAGGGGAAACGCTGAAGCTTTCTTT. The encoded protein is CAAYRGNAEAFF.

The CDR3 nucleotides are TGTGCCGTCCGGGACAGCAAGAGGGAGCAGTACTTC. Amino acids: CAVRDSKREQYF. This chain joins TRBV10-3 and TRBJ2-7, with 7 bases identical to TRBD1. This CDR3 contains 12 residues. The germline gives CDR1 ENHRY, CDR2 SYGVKD. Trimming at V came to 11 bases and at J to 7 bases, leaving 11 bases not matched to a gene.

This clone was detected only a few times. The chain couples TRBV6-1 to TRBJ2-5, with D possibly TRBD2 on 5 matching bases. Between the trimmed V and J ends, which lost 7 bases and 4 bases, there was a span of 16 bases. Per germline, CDR1 MNHNS and CDR2 SASEGT. The CDR3 totals 14 residues. CDR3 bases: TGTGCCAGCAATGGACTTCGGAGGCGAGAGACCCAGTACTTC. It yields the protein CASNGLRRRETQYF.

Here the CDR3 reads CAWTGRGRVNTGELFF. CDR3 bases: TGTGCCTGGACCGGACGGGGACGGGTCAACACCGGGGAGCTGTTTTTT. The chain is built from TRBV30 and TRBJ2-2; either TRBD1 or TRBD2 may supply D (5 bases each). In germline, CDR1 is GTSNPN, CDR2 SVGIG (reference sequence). V was trimmed by 4 bases and J by 2 bases, leaving 17 bases between them. This CDR3 region has 16 residues.

The J gene is TRBJ1-1, the V gene TRBV7-9; no reliable D call. The CDR3 is 13 residues long. Germline V lookup: CDR1 SEHNR, CDR2 FQNEAQ (reference sequence). Trimming removed 5 bases from V and 5 bases from J, with 12 bases in between. CDR3: CASSPPTGTEAFF. For the CDR3, the DNA is TGTGCCAGCAGCCCCCCCACGGGGACTGAAGCTTTCTTT.

The rearrangement joins TRBV4-2 to TRBJ1-3; 11 positions agree with TRBD1. This CDR3 region has 17 residues. CDR1 and CDR2 (germline): LGHNA, YNFKEQ. V was pared by 0 bases and J by 4 bases, with 5 bases of the junction left unmatched. The CDR3 spells CASSQEGTGGSGNTIYF. The CDR3 nucleotides are TGTGCCAGCAGCCAAGAAGGGACAGGGGGTAGCGGAAACACCATATATTTT.

CDR3 sequence (DNA): TGTGCCAGCAGCAGCCGATACATCACAGATACGCAGTATTTT. Translation gives CASSSRYITDTQYF. This chain joins TRBV27 and TRBJ2-3; D call uncertain. The CDR3 is 14 amino acids. Germline V lookup: CDR1 MNHEY, CDR2 SMNVEV (reference sequence). Trimming pared 6 bases from V and 2 bases from J, leaving 12 bases between.

The chain uses TRBV21-1 and TRBJ1-4. TRBV21-1 is a listed pseudogene. The CDR3 has 17 amino acids. For the CDR3, the DNA is TGTGCCAGCAGTCGTAGGCGCTACAAGGTGCATAATGAAAAACTGTTTTTT. Its protein product is CASSRRRYKVHNEKLFF.

This clone has more than one count but fewer than ten. The chain is built from TRBV30 and TRBJ2-7; D remains unclear. Between the trimmed V and J ends, which lost 3 bases and 6 bases, there was a span of 12 bases. The length of the CDR3 is 12 residues. CDR1 is GTSNPN and CDR2 is SVGIG in the germline V gene (reference sequence). CDR3 sequence reads: CAWSRISVEQYF. The DNA of the CDR3 is TGTGCCTGGAGCCGGATATCTGTCGAGCAGTACTTC.

A word on this clone: This may arise from a read error, as a much more abundant clone is one base away. Other DNA sequences from this sample encode an identical CDR3 as well. This chain joins TRBV20-1 and TRBJ1-1; no firm D call. Germline V lookup: CDR1 DFQATT, CDR2 SNEGSKA (reference sequence). This CDR3 spans 11 amino acids. Deletions cut 6 bases from V and 8 bases from J, with 13 bases between. The DNA of the CDR3 is TGCAGTGCCGTACCTGGCATGGAAGCTTTCTTT. Protein product: CSAVPGMEAFF.

This clone was seen a single time. V usage is TRBV27 and J usage is TRBJ2-1, with a possible D match to TRBD1 (6 bases). Trimming took 8 bases from V and 3 from J, leaving 14 bases between them. Germline CDR1 is MNHEY and CDR2 is SMNVEV (reference sequence). CDR3 length: 14 residues. DNA for the CDR3: TGTGCCAGCCAAGTAGCAGGGGACTACAATGAGCAGTTCTTC. Its translation: CASQVAGDYNEQFF.

V usage is TRBV5-1 and J usage is TRBJ2-5; 8 nucleotides align to TRBD1. The V gene end was trimmed by 4 bases and the J gene end by 4 bases; junction bases not matched to a gene: 6. This CDR3 spans 14 amino acids. Germline V lookup: CDR1 SGHRS, CDR2 YFSETQ. CDR3 in amino acids: CASSPGQGGETQYF. CDR3 DNA sequence: TGCGCCAGCAGCCCAGGACAGGGTGGAGAGACCCAGTACTTC.

The table lists this clone with a count of one. The rearrangement uses TRBV5-4 and TRBJ2-3; TRBD1 matches 7 bases. V lost 4 bases to trimming and J lost 5 bases; unmatched junction nucleotides: 10. Germline CDR1 and CDR2: SGHNT and YYREEE (reference sequence). The length of the CDR3 is 15 residues. CDR3 sequence: CASSPSGQTRDTQYF. CDR3 sequence (DNA): TGTGCCAGCAGCCCCTCGGGACAGACGAGAGATACGCAGTATTTT.

This clone was seen a handful of times. The chain joins TRBV11-2 to TRBJ1-5; D gene unclear. V was shortened by 0 bases and J by 7 bases, with 13 bases between the two germline ends. In germline, CDR1 is SGHAT, CDR2 FQNNGV. This CDR3 is 15 amino acids long. The CDR3 coding sequence is TGTGCCAGCAGCTTAGATATCGTGACGGGGCAGCCCCAGCATTTT. Protein product: CASSLDIVTGQPQHF.

This sequence joins TRBV9 and TRBJ1-3; maybe TRBD1 (5 bases). The CDR3 has 12 residues. CDR1 is SGDLS, CDR2 YYNGEE, per germline. V was pared by 4 bases and J by 11 bases, with 13 bases between. CDR3 DNA: TGTGCCAGCAGCCTCCGGGGCGGCGCCATATATTTT. Its translation: CASSLRGGAIYF.

The chain joins TRBV19 to TRBJ2-1; 10 bases are shared with TRBD1. J lost 6 bases, V lost 7 bases, and 9 bases had no gene match. Germline CDR1 LNHDA, CDR2 SQIVND (reference sequence). The CDR3 extends over 15 amino acids. The CDR3 sequence: CASTTGTGEVNEQFF. CDR3 in DNA: TGTGCCAGTACCACCGGGACAGGGGAGGTCAATGAGCAGTTCTTC.

As for this clone: A read error may account for a junction end that differs from germline. V usage is TRBV5-1 and J usage is TRBJ2-1; TRBD2 matches at 7 bases. In germline, CDR1 is SGHRS, CDR2 YFSETQ. This CDR3 region has 16 residues. CDR3 residues: CASSLMSTSTNNGQFF. CDR3 sequence (DNA): TGCGCCAGCAGCTTAATGTCGACTAGCACAAACAATGGGCAGTTCTTC.

The V and J genes are TRBV5-1 and TRBJ2-7, with a tentative D call TRBD2 (5 bases). This CDR3 has 13 amino acids. CDR1 SGHRS and CDR2 YFSETQ come from the germline V gene. Between the trimmed V and J ends, which lost 4 bases and 6 bases, there was a span of 14 bases. DNA of the CDR3: TGCGCCAGCAGCCAATTATCTAGCCTCGAGCAGTACTTC. This encodes CASSQLSSLEQYF.

A single count supports this clone. This chain joins TRBV5-6 and TRBJ1-3; D not resolved. V gave up 2 bases and J gave up 0 bases, with 6 bases separating them. The CDR3 length is 14 residues. Germline V gene data show CDR1 as SGHDT and CDR2 as YYEEEE. CDR3 protein: CASSFVGSGNTIYF. The CDR3, as DNA: TGTGCCAGCAGCTTCGTTGGCTCTGGAAACACCATATATTTT.

The V and J genes are TRBV7-9 and TRBJ2-1; D perhaps matches TRBD2 (6 bases). Deletions cut 1 base from V and 9 bases from J, with 13 bases between. The V gene's germline CDR1 is SEHNR and CDR2 FQNEAQ (reference sequence). The CDR3 runs to 14 residues. CDR3: CASSLEVRGGEQFF. The CDR3 DNA follows: TGTGCCAGCAGCTTAGAAGTAAGGGGAGGTGAGCAGTTCTTC.

The DNA for the CDR3 is TGTGCCCGGACCGGGACTCCTAACACCGGGGAGCTGTTTTTT. This codes for CARTGTPNTGELFF. The chain combines TRBV30 with TRBJ2-2, with a tentative D call TRBD2 (6 bases). Germline lookup yields CDR1 GTSNPN and CDR2 SVGIG (reference sequence). V shed 8 bases and J shed 2 bases, with 15 bases lying between them. This CDR3 has 14 amino acids.

The rearrangement links TRBV18 to TRBJ1-1; 7 bases align to TRBD1. The CDR3 is 15 residues long. CDR1 and CDR2 from the germline V gene are KGHSH and LQKENI. J lost 3 bases, V lost 3 bases, and 7 bases had no gene match. CDR3 in DNA: TGTGCCAGCTCACCCATACAGGGGCGGCACACTGAAGCTTTCTTT. It encodes CASSPIQGRHTEAFF. The entire variable domain, with the rest obtained from reference TRBV18 and TRBJ1-1, is as follows: NAGVMQNPRHLVRRRGQEARLRCSPMKGHSHVYWYRQLPEEGLKFMVYLQKENIIDESGMPKERFSAEFPKEGPSILRIQQVVRGDSAAYFCASSPIQGRHTEAFFGQGTRLTVV.

In this sample, this clone turned up a few times. The rearrangement uses TRBV2 and TRBJ1-2; D unclear. Germline CDR1 reads SNHLY; CDR2 reads FYNNEI. The V end was cut by 4 bases, the J end by 4 bases, with 10 bases between. The CDR3 runs to 13 residues. The CDR3, as DNA: TGTGCCAGCAGTGTGACCGGGAGCTATGGCTACACCTTC. Amino acid sequence: CASSVTGSYGYTF.